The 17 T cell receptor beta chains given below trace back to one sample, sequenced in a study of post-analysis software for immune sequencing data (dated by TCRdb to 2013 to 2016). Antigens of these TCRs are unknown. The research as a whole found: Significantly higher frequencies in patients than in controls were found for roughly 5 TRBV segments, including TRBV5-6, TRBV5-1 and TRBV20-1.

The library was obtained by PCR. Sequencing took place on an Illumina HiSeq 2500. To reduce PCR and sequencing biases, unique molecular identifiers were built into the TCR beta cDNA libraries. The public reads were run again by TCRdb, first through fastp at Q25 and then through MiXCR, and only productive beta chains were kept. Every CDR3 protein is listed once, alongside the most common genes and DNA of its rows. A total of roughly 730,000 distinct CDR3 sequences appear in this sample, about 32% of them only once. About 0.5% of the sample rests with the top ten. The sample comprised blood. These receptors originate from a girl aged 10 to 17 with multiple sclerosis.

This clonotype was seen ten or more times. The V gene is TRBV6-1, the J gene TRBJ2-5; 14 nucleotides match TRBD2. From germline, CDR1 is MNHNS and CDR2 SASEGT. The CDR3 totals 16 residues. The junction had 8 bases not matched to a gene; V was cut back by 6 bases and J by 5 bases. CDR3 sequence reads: CASSAGTSGSWETQYF. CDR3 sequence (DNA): TGTGCCAGCAGCGCCGGGACTAGCGGGAGTTGGGAGACCCAGTACTTC.

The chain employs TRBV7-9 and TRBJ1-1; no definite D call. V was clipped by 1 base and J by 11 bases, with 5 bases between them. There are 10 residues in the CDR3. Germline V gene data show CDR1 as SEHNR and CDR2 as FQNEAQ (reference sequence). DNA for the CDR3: TGTGCCAGCAGCTTAGTCGCGGCTTTCTTT. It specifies CASSLVAAFF.

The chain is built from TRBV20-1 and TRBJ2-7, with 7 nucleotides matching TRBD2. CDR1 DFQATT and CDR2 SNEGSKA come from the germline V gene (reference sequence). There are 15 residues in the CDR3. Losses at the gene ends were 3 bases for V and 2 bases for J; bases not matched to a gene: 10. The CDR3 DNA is TGCAGTGCTAGGGGGGACTTTGCGGGGGCCTACGAGCAGTACTTC. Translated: CSARGDFAGAYEQYF.

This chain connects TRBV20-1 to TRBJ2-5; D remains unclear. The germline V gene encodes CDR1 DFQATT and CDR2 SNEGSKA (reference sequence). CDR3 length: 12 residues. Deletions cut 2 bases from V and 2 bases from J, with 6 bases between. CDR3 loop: CSARPRQETQYF. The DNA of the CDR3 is TGCAGTGCTAGACCAAGACAAGAGACCCAGTACTTC.

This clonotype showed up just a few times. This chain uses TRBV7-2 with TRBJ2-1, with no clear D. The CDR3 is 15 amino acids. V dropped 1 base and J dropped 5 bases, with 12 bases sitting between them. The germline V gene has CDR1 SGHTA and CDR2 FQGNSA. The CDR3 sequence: CASSLDFAHHNEQFF. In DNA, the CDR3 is TGTGCCAGCAGCTTAGACTTTGCACACCACAATGAGCAGTTCTTC.

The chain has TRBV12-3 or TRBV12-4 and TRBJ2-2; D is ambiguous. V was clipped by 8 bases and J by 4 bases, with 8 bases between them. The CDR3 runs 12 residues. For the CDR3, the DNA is TGTGCCAGCGCAATACCCACCGGGGAGCTGTTTTTT. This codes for CASAIPTGELFF.

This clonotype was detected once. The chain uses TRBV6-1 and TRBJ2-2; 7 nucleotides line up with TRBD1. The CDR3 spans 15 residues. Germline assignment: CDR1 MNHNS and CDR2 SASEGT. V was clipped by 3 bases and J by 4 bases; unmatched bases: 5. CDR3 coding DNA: TGTGCCAGCAGTGACCCGGGACAGCGCACCGGGGAGCTGTTTTTT. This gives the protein CASSDPGQRTGELFF.

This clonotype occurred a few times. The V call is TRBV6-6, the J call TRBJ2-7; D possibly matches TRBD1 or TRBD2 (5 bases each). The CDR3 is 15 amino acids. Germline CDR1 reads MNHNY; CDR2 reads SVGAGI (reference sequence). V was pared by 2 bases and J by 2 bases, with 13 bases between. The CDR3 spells CASSYNPGPAYEQYF. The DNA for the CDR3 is TGTGCCAGCAGTTACAATCCGGGACCCGCCTACGAGCAGTACTTC.

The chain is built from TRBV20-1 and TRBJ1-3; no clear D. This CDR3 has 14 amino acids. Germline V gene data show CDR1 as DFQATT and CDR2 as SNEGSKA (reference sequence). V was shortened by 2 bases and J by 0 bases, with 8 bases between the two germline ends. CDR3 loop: CSARRRSSGNTIYF. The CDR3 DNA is TGCAGTGCTAGACGTCGGAGCTCTGGAAACACCATATATTTT.

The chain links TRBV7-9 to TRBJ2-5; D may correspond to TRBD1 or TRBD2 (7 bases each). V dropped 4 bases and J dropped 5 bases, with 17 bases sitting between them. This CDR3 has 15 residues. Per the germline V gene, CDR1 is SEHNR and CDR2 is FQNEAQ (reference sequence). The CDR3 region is CASSYARGGEETQYF. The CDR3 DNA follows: TGTGCCAGCAGCTACGCCAGGGGGGGTGAGGAGACCCAGTACTTC.

The CDR3 is CASSVGAFEGTQYF. In DNA, the CDR3 is TGTGCCAGCAGCGTAGGAGCTTTCGAGGGGACCCAGTACTTC. The V and J genes are TRBV9 and TRBJ2-5; D is possibly TRBD2 (5 bases). The V and J ends lost 0 bases and 7 bases respectively, with 13 bases between them. CDR1 SGDLS and CDR2 YYNGEE come from the germline V gene. The CDR3 consists of 14 residues.

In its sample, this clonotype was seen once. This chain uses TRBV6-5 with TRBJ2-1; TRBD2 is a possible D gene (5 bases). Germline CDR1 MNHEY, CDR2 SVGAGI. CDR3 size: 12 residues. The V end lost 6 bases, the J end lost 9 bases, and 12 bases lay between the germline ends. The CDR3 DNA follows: TGTGCCAGCAGGACGAAACGGGGTGAGCAGTTCTTC. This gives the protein CASRTKRGEQFF.

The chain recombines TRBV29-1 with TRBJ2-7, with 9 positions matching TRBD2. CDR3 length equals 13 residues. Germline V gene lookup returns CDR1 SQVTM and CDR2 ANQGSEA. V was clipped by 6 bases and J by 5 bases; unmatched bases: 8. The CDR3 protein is CSVVAGECHEQYF. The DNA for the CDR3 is TGCAGCGTCGTAGCGGGAGAATGCCACGAGCAGTACTTC.

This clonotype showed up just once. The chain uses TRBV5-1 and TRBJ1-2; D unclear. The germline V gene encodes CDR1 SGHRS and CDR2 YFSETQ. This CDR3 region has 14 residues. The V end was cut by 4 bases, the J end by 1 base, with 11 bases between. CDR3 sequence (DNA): TGCGCCAGCAGCCCGGACCAGGTTAACTATGGCTACACCTTC. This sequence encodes CASSPDQVNYGYTF.

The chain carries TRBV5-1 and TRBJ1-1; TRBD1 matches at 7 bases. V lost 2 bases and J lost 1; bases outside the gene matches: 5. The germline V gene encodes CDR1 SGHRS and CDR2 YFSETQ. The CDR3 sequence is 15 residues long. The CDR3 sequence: CASSFLGGANTEAFF. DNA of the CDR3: TGCGCCAGCAGCTTCCTAGGGGGCGCGAACACTGAAGCTTTCTTT.

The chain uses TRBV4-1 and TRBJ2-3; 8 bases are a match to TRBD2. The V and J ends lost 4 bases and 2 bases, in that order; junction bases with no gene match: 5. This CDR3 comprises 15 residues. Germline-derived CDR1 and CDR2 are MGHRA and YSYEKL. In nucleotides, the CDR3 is TGCGCCAGCAGCCCGTTAGCGGGGACCACAGATACGCAGTATTTT. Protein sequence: CASSPLAGTTDTQYF.

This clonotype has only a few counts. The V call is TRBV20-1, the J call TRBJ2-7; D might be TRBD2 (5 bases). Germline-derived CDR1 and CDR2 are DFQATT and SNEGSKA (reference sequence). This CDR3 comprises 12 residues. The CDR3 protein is CSAATTSYEQYF. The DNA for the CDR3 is TGCAGCGCCGCGACTACCTCCTACGAGCAGTACTTC.